The clone carrying this T cell receptor beta chain was picked up one time. Its target is unknown. These data are taken from a study of shared clonotypes between healthy human individuals. Study overall: Used for every donor were three CD4 naive, three CD4 memory, two CD8 naive and one CD8 memory plate.

Produced via immunoSEQ multiplex PCR; TCRdb's table is partial and in-frame only. The sample holds 2 million to 2.5 million clones, nearly 97% seen once. Broader study findings: A handful of donors had 5% to 6.5% of their naive CD4 clonotypes in common.

Trimming took off 0 bases at V and 0 bases at J, with 9 bases between the two ends. The CDR3 runs to 15 residues. Germline CDR1 ENHRY, CDR2 SYGVKD. The source material was naive CD4+ T cells sorted from blood. Subset in this sample: CD45RA+ positively selected. The chain has TRBV10-3 and TRBJ2-7; D might be TRBD2 (6 bases). The sequence was collected from a man younger than 35 in good health. The CDR3 reads CAISESTSPSYEQYF. CDR3 coding DNA: TGTGCCATCAGTGAGTCTACTAGCCCCTCCTACGAGCAGTACTTC.